The 5 T cell receptor beta chains listed next were all sequenced from one sample in a study of cytomegalovirus exposure and HLA in healthy donors. Vbeta (60) and Jbeta (13) primers were used in the PCR. The repertoire was sequenced with immunoSEQ multiplex PCR; TCRdb's copy has only in-frame clones and lacks some. The table shows about 82,000 clones, with approximately 81% occurring only once. The sequencing input was PBMCs. The receptors derive from a woman aged 50 to 60 in good health and CMV-seropositive.

This clone was counted between two and nine times. The chain has TRBV9 and TRBJ1-1, with a weak D call TRBD1 (5 bases). The germline CDR1 and CDR2 sequences are SGDLS and YYNGEE. Trimming pared 0 bases from V and 1 base from J, leaving 10 bases between. The CDR3 runs to 15 residues. CDR3 coding DNA: TGTGCCAGCAGCGTAGCGAGACAGAGGAACACTGAAGCTTTCTTT. Amino acid sequence: CASSVARQRNTEAFF.

The chain's CDR3 is CASSRTSGSNTGELFF. CDR3 nucleotide sequence: TGTGCCAGTAGTAGGACTAGCGGATCGAACACCGGGGAGCTGTTTTTT. The chain employs TRBV19 and TRBJ2-2; the match to TRBD2 covers 10 bases. This CDR3 has 16 amino acids. With V trimmed by 4 bases and J by 0 bases, 2 bases remained unmatched. Germline lookup yields CDR1 LNHDA and CDR2 SQIVND (reference sequence).

This sequence joins TRBV7-9 and TRBJ1-5; D possibly corresponds to TRBD1 (6 bases). Germline assignment: CDR1 SEHNR and CDR2 FQNEAQ (reference sequence). The CDR3 covers 15 residues. Trimming removed 5 bases at V and 2 bases at J, with 13 bases between. CDR3 DNA sequence: TGTGCCAGCAGCAAGACAGGTGATGGCAATCAGCCCCAGCATTTT. It is translated as CASSKTGDGNQPQHF.

The chain uses TRBV6-5 and TRBJ2-5; TRBD2 might be the D (5 bases). The CDR3 contains 15 residues. The germline V gene encodes CDR1 MNHEY and CDR2 SVGAGI. With 0 bases removed from V and 3 bases from J, the gap between germline ends came to 11 bases. The CDR3 DNA is TGTGCCAGCAGTTACTCGACTATCCACAAAGAGACCCAGTACTTC. Residues: CASSYSTIHKETQYF.

This chain connects TRBV30 to TRBJ1-2; no definite D call. V lost 0 bases and J 8 bases, leaving 10 bases between the germline ends. The CDR3 covers 12 residues. In germline, CDR1 is GTSNPN, CDR2 SVGIG (reference sequence). CDR3 loop: CAWSVPGFGYTF. Written as DNA, the CDR3 is TGTGCCTGGAGTGTACCCGGGTTCGGCTACACCTTC.